This T cell receptor beta chain was sequenced during a study of identical twins. This clonotype was counted ten times or more. TCRdb re-called the 5' RACE reads through MiXCR, storing one row per CDR3 protein. Found here are 500,000 to 550,000 distinct CDR3 sequences, approximately 20% of them singletons; the top ten hold around 0.47%. This CDR3 comprises 13 residues. Germline V gives CDR1 ENHRY, CDR2 SYGVKD. V trimming: 8 bases; J trimming: 4 bases; junction bases outside the gene matches: 4. This sample was shared with a second study, whose subject was yellow fever vaccine responses in identical twins.

Sequenced: CD4+ T cells sorted from blood. This TCR was sampled from a young woman in good health. The chain employs TRBV10-3 and TRBJ1-3; 8 bases are shared with TRBD1. The DNA for the CDR3 is TGTGCCATCGAGGACAGGGAAGGAAACACCATATATTTT. Translated, it gives CAIEDREGNTIYF.